Listed below are T cell receptor beta chains from one sample, sequenced in a study of shared clonotypes between healthy human individuals. Profiled with immunoSEQ multiplex PCR; TCRdb holds only in-frame clones, not every one. Of 2 million to 2.5 million clones listed, roughly 92% were seen once; the top ten hold 0.37%. Sequencing was done on a sample of naive CD4+ T cells from PBMCs. The source is a man aged 18 to 30 in good health. Some clones in this sample may be carry-over from other donors' samples. The CDR3 runs from the conserved cysteine through the conserved F or W. The order of the fields is D gene, V gene, J gene, clone size, CDR3 protein, CDR3 DNA. The D gene is left open where the match is weak. A row's size may be missing; if present it is once, few, many or a size class.

-	TRBV27	TRBJ1-5	-	CASSPKSQGQGNQPQHF	TGTGCCAGCAGCCCAAAGAGCCAGGGGCAAGGCAATCAGCCCCAGCATTTT
-	TRBV16	TRBJ2-2	once	CASSQSGNTGELFF	TGTGCCAGCAGCCAATCTGGGAACACCGGGGAGCTGTTTTTT
-	TRBV11-3	TRBJ2-3	-	CASSLGGLTDTQYF	TGTGCCAGCAGCTTAGGGGGACTCACTGATACGCAGTATTTT
-	TRBV5-1	TRBJ2-3	-	CASTDLLGDTQYF	TGCGCCAGCACAGACCTCTTGGGAGATACGCAGTATTTT
-	TRBV25-1	TRBJ2-7	-	CASSDPWTPHAQYF	TGTGCCAGCAGTGATCCCTGGACTCCTCATGCCCAGTACTTC
-	TRBV28	TRBJ1-2	-	CASSFSQQGYTF	TGTGCCAGCAGTTTTTCACAACAAGGCTACACCTTC
TRBD1	TRBV2	TRBJ1-3	-	CASSETGGGNTIYF	TGTGCCAGCAGTGAAACAGGGGGTGGAAACACCATATATTTT
TRBD1	TRBV6-5	TRBJ1-1	-	CASSSQGSTEAFF	TGTGCCAGCAGTTCACAGGGGAGCACTGAAGCTTTCTTT
-	TRBV9	TRBJ2-3	-	CASSVALRGGADTQYF	TGTGCCAGCAGCGTAGCTCTGAGGGGTGGGGCCGATACGCAGTATTTT
-	TRBV7-3	TRBJ2-1	-	CASSLKHDQYNEQFF	TGTGCCAGCAGCCTCAAACATGACCAATACAATGAGCAGTTCTTC
TRBD1	TRBV5-1	TRBJ2-6	-	CASSLIRDRGFSGANVLTF	TGCGCCAGCAGCTTGATCCGGGACAGGGGATTTTCTGGGGCCAACGTCCTGACTTTC
-	TRBV7-6	TRBJ2-1	once	CASSLGGSRNEQFF	TGTGCCAGCAGCTTAGGGGGCAGTCGGAATGAGCAGTTCTTC
TRBD2	TRBV6-1	TRBJ2-7	-	CASRTSGSHEQYF	TGTGCCAGCAGAACTAGCGGGAGCCACGAGCAGTACTTC
TRBD2	TRBV5-4	TRBJ2-1	-	CASSLEAGGRGAGFF	TGTGCCAGCAGCTTGGAGGCGGGCGGGAGGGGAGCTGGGTTCTTC
-	TRBV28	TRBJ2-1	-	CASPKSRVVHYNEQFF	TGTGCCAGCCCCAAGAGCCGGGTGGTGCACTACAATGAGCAGTTCTTC
TRBD1	TRBV25-1	TRBJ2-7	-	CASSPPGQLSYEQYF	TGTGCCAGCAGTCCCCCGGGACAGCTATCCTACGAGCAGTACTTC
-	TRBV28	TRBJ1-4	-	CASINPGETNEKLFF	TGTGCCAGCATCAATCCAGGGGAAACTAATGAAAAACTGTTTTTT
TRBD2	TRBV5-4	TRBJ2-3	-	CASSQGLAGVTDTQYF	TGTGCCAGCAGCCAGGGACTAGCGGGAGTTACAGATACGCAGTATTTT
-	TRBV28	TRBJ2-7	-	CASSLAGSSYEQYF	TGTGCCAGCAGTTTAGCAGGGAGCTCCTACGAGCAGTACTTC
TRBD1	TRBV7-9	TRBJ1-3	-	CASSPRGSGNTIYF	TGTGCCAGCAGCCCCAGGGGGTCTGGAAACACCATATATTTT
-	TRBV7-3	TRBJ2-7	few	CASSLEGQANYEQYF	TGTGCCAGCAGCCTTGAAGGCCAGGCGAACTACGAGCAGTACTTC
-	TRBV5-1	TRBJ2-5	-	CASSLGPIAAETQYF	TGCGCCAGCAGCTTAGGTCCTATCGCGGCGGAGACCCAGTACTTC
-	TRBV4-1	TRBJ1-2	-	CASSQPKQGEYGYTF	TGCGCCAGCAGCCAACCTAAACAAGGCGAGTATGGCTACACCTTC
TRBD2	TRBV7-3	TRBJ2-2	once	CASSSLGTSTGELFF	TGTGCCAGCAGCTCATTGGGGACTAGCACCGGGGAGCTGTTTTTT
-	TRBV28	TRBJ1-2	-	CASSGTNYGYTF	TGTGCCAGCAGTGGGACTAACTATGGCTACACCTTC
-	TRBV7-3	TRBJ2-5	-	CASSLLFQETQYF	TGTGCCAGCAGCTTACTGTTCCAAGAGACCCAGTACTTC
TRBD1	TRBV7-3	TRBJ2-6	-	CASSSQGPGANVLTF	TGTGCCAGCAGCTCACAGGGGCCTGGGGCCAACGTCCTGACTTTC
TRBD2	TRBV28	TRBJ2-7	-	CASKGLAGGRFYEQYF	TGTGCCAGCAAGGGACTAGCGGGAGGGCGGTTTTACGAGCAGTACTTC
TRBD2	TRBV5-1	TRBJ2-5	-	CASGTGTSGQETQYF	TGCGCCAGTGGGACCGGGACTAGCGGCCAAGAGACCCAGTACTTC